This T cell receptor (beta chain) was identified in a study of siplizumab effects on memory and regulatory T cells. Study-level results: Proof of suppressive function in proliferating Tregs from siplizumab cultures was not established.

Germline V gives CDR1 SGHRS, CDR2 YFSETQ. V gave up 0 bases and J gave up 8 bases; unmatched junction bases: 5. The CDR3 contains 14 residues. Only in-frame clones appear in the TCRdb table, and some are missing; sequencing was by immunoSEQ multiplex PCR. The sample contains over 85,000 clones, roughly 89% of which appear only once. As to this clone: No antigen is known for it.

The clonotype comes from a human donor in good health. The chain recombines TRBV5-1 with TRBJ1-3; 7 nucleotides align to TRBD1. Sequencing was performed on CD4+ T cells sorted from blood. The CDR3 coding sequence is TGCGCCAGCAGCTTGGGACAGGGAGGGGACACCATATATTTT. It codes for CASSLGQGGDTIYF.